The source of this TCR beta chain is a study of Tregs in tolerant kidney transplant recipients. Study-wide results and caveats: Activated donor B cell expansion appeared to reveal the most relevant donor-specific TCRbeta repertoire. Few patients were studied, so findings need validation in larger groups. Antigen-driven expansion was suggested because donor-specific Tregs expanded more than all Tregs in tolerant patients.

After about six days with irradiated graft donor PBMCs, CFSE-labeled recipient PBMCs were FACS-sorted. Clones were read by immunoSEQ multiplex PCR, and TCRdb kept only the in-frame ones, dropping some. The sample contains approximately 8,000 clones, about 35% of which appear only once. This clone has only a few counts. The antigen remains undetermined. The V end lost 0 bases, the J end lost 4 bases, and 15 bases lay between the germline ends. The CDR3 spans 16 residues. V gene TRBV23-1 combines with J gene TRBJ1-2; D unresolved. TRBV23-1 is an open reading frame, and its role is uncertain. The source is a human patient who received a combined kidney and bone marrow transplant. The sequencing used CD8+ T cells from blood cultured with allogeneic cells, collected before the transplant. The CDR3 sequence is CASSQSWLGRIYGYTF. For the CDR3, the DNA is TGCGCCAGCAGTCAATCTTGGCTGGGGAGAATCTATGGCTACACCTTC.